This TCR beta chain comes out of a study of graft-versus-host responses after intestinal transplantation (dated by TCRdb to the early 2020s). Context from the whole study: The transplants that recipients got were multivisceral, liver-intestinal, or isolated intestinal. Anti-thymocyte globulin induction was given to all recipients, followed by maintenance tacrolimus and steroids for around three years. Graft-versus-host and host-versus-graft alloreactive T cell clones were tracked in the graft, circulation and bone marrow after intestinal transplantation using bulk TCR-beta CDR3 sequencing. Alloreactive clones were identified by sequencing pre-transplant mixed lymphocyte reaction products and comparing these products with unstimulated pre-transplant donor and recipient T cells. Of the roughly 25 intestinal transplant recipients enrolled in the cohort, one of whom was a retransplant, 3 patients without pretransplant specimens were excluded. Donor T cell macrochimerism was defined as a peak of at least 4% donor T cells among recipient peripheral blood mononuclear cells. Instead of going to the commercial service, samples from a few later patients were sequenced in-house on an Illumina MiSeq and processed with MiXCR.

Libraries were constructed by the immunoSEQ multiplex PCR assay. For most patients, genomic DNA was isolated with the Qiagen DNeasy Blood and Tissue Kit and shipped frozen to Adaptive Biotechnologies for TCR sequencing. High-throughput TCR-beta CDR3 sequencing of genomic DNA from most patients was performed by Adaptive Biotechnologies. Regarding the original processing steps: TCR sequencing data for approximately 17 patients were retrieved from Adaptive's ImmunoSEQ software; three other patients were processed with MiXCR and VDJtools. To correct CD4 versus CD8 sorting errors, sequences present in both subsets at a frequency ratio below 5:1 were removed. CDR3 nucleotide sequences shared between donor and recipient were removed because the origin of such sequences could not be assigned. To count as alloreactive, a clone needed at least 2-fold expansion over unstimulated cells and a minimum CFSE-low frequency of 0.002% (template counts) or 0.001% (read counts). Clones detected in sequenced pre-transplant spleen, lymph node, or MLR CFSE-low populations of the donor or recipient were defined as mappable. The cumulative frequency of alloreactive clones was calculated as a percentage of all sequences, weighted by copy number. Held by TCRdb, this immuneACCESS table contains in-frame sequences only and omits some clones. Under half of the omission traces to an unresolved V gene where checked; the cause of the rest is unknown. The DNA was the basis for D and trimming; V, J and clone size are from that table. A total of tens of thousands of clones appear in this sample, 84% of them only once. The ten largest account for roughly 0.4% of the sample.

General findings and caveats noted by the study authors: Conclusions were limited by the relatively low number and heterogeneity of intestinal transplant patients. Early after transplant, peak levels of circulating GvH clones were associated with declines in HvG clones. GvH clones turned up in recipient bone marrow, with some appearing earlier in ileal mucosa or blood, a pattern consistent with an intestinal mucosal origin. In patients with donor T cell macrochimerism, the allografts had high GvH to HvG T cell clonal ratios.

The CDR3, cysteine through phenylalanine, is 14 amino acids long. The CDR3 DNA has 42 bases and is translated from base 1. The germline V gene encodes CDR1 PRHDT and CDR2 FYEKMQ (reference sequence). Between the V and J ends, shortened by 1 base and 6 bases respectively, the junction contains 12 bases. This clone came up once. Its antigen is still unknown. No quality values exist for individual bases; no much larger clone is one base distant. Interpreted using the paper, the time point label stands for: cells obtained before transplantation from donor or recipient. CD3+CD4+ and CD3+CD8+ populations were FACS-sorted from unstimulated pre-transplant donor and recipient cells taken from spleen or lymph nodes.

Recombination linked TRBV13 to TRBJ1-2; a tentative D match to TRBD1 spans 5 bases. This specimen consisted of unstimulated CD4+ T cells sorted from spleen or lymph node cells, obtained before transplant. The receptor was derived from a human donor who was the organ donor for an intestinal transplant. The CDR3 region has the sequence CASSLVGGLNGYTF. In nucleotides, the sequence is TGTGCCAGCAGCTTAGTGGGGGGATTGAATGGCTACACCTTC.